This T cell receptor beta chain is drawn from a study of T cell responses to AZD1222 COVID-19 vaccine (dated by TCRdb to the early 2020s). With regard to the full study: A total of approximately 240 trial participants underwent TCR sequencing, of whom about 200 had received two doses of AZD1222 and approximately 26 had received two doses of the MenACWY control vaccine. Trial participants were enrolled by age into subgroups of 18-55, 56-69 and 70-plus years, and around 150, 28 and 57 TCR-sequenced participants, respectively, were included in these subgroups. Study-wide conclusions, independent of this receptor: Conclusions about previously exposed vaccinees are limited, since just six or seven AZD1222 recipients were seropositive for SARS-CoV-2 at baseline. The 56-69-year group was small, and its depth increase did not reach significance, likely because of low power. Because no samples from the day 14 peak response were available, repertoires could be characterized only after the peak T cell response. Vaccine-associated CD4 TCRs spanned the whole spike protein, with dominant responses in regions 160-218 and 743-854. Epitopes outside the regions mutated in the B.1.351 and B.1.1.7 variants were reportedly recognized by nearly half of the unique spike-specific TCRs. After two AZD1222 doses, both the breadth and the depth of spike-specific TCRs were significantly higher than at day 0 and than in MenACWY recipients. Participants were mostly white British and included more females than males, and it was suggested by the authors that clonal diversity may have been underestimated.

According to the study, the label for this sample's time point signals: about 28 days (+/-7) after the second vaccine dose. Because spike-specific TCR depth and breadth did not differ between the two schedules, AZD1222 recipients who got a second dose at roughly 4 weeks were pooled with those who got a second dose at roughly 12 weeks. The vaccinee samples were drawn from two UK trials, COV001 and COV002, one of which was a single-blind randomized controlled phase 2/3 trial testing AZD1222 (ChAdOx1 nCoV-19) in healthy adults. Trial participant PBMC samples were collected at day 0 and day 28 after the second dose for TCRbeta chain sequencing. The CDR3 starts with the cysteine, ends with the phenylalanine, and has 15 residues. Only the CDR3 DNA stays, 45 bases, in frame from base 1. V is reduced by 6 bases and J by 0 bases, leaving a spacing of 12 bases between them. Sequences LGHNT (CDR1) and FRNRAP (CDR2) are obtained from the germline V gene.

The table lists this clone with a count of one. Its antigen is unknown. No much larger clone is present one base from it, and per-base qualities are unavailable. The CDR3 regions of human TCRbeta chains were analyzed by immunosequencing. Turning to the authors' computational methods: Repertoire TCRs were matched against a reference library of SARS-CoV-2-specific TCRs generated with the MIRA antigen-specificity platform. Breadth meant the fraction of unique TCRs that were SARS-CoV-2-associated, whereas depth meant the fraction of total T cells that were SARS-CoV-2-associated. Each spike-specific TCR was assigned to its reactive spike region and to a CD4 or CD8 class using the MIRA data. Log10-transformed breadth and depth values were compared by one-way ANOVA with Sidak's multiple comparisons tests. Not all clones reach the TCRdb copy of this immuneACCESS table, which keeps in-frame sequences only. Checked studies attribute under half of the gap to unresolved V genes and leave the rest unexplained. V and J calls and clone size are given by that table; D and trimming were obtained from the DNA. Recorded for this sample are approximately 200,000 clones; about nine tenths of them occurred a single time. Approximately 3.4% of the sample goes to the ten largest clones.

The sequence derives from an adult who received the AZD1222 COVID-19 vaccine. Sequenced material: peripheral blood, taken 28 days after the second AZD1222 dose. The receptor chain draws on TRBV12-5 and TRBJ1-5, with TRBD1 perhaps the D gene, on 6 matching bases. The DNA sequence is as follows: TGTGCTAGTGGAGGGACACTCATTAGCAATCAGCCCCAGCATTTT. It translates to CASGGTLISNQPQHF.